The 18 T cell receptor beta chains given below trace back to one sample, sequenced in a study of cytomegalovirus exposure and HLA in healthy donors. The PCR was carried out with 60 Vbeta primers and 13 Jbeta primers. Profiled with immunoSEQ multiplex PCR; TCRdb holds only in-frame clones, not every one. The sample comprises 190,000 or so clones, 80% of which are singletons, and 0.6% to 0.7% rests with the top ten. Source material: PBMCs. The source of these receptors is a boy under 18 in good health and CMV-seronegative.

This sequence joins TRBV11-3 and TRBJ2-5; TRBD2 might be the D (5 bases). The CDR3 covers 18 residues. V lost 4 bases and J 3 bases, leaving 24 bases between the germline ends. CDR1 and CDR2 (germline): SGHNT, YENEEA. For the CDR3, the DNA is TGTGCCAGCAGCTCCGGAGGTTGGACCGGGTTGGATGAAGAGACCCAGTACTTC. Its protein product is CASSSGGWTGLDEETQYF.

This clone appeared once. The CDR3 here is CSVRDWGRGQETQYF. The CDR3 nucleotides are TGCAGCGTTAGGGATTGGGGCAGGGGCCAAGAGACCCAGTACTTC. The chain carries TRBV29-1 and TRBJ2-5, with D possibly being TRBD1 (6 bases). This CDR3 has 15 amino acids. V lost 5 bases and J 1 base, leaving 17 bases between the germline ends. CDR1 and CDR2 (germline): SQVTM, ANQGSEA. Together with reference TRBV29-1 and TRBJ2-5, the CDR3 gives the full variable domain: SAVISQKPSRDICQRGTSLTIQCQVDSQVTMMFWYRQQPGQSLTLIATANQGSEATYESGFVIDKFPISRPNLTFSTLTVSNMSPEDSSIYLCSVRDWGRGQETQYFGPGTRLLVL.

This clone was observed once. This CDR3 is CASSPGQGSSQSYEQYF. The CDR3, as DNA: TGTGCCAGCAGTCCGGGACAGGGCTCGTCCCAATCCTACGAGCAGTACTTC. The rearrangement uses TRBV28 and TRBJ2-7; 9 bases align to TRBD1. V lost 5 bases and J lost 1; bases outside the gene matches: 12. The length of the CDR3 is 17 residues. Germline loops: CDR1 MDHEN, CDR2 SYDVKM. Based on the CDR3 plus reference TRBV28 and TRBJ2-7, the full variable domain is DVKVTQSSRYLVKRTGEKVFLECVQDMDHENMFWYRQDPGLGLRLIYFSYDVKMKEKGDIPEGYSVSREKKERFSLILESASTNQTSMYLCASSPGQGSSQSYEQYFGPGTRLTVT.

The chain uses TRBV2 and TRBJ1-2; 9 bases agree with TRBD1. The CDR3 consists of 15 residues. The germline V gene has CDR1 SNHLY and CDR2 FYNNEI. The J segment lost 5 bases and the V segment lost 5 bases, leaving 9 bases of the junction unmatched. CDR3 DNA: TGTGCCAGCAGTTCCCGGACAGGGGAGAAATATGGCTACACCTTC. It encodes CASSSRTGEKYGYTF.

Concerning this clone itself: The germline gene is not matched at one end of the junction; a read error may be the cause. The DNA for the CDR3 is TGTTCCAGCAGCCATACCAACCGGGACAGGGCCTATGGCTACACCTTC. It specifies CSSSHTNRDRAYGYTF. The gene calls are TRBV7-9 and TRBJ1-2; 9 nucleotides line up with TRBD1. The CDR3 is 16 amino acids. Germline V CDR1 and CDR2: SEHNR, FQNEAQ (reference sequence).

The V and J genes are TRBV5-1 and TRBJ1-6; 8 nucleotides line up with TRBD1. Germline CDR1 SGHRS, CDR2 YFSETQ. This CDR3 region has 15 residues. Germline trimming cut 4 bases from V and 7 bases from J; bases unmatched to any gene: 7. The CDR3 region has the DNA TGCGCCAGCAGCGCAGGACAGGGTCACAATTCACCCCTCCACTTT. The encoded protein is CASSAGQGHNSPLHF.

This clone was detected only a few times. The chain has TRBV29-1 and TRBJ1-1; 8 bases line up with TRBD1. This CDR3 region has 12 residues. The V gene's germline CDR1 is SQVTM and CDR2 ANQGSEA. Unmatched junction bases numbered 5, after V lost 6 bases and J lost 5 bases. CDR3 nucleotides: TGCAGCGTAGACAGGGGAGGTACTGAAGCTTTCTTT. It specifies CSVDRGGTEAFF.

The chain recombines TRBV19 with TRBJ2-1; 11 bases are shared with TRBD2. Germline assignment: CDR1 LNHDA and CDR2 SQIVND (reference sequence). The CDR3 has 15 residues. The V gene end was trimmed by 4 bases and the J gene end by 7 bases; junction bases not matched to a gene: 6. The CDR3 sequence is CASSTLAGGPNEQFF. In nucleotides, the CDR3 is TGTGCCAGTAGTACCTTAGCGGGAGGGCCGAATGAGCAGTTCTTC.

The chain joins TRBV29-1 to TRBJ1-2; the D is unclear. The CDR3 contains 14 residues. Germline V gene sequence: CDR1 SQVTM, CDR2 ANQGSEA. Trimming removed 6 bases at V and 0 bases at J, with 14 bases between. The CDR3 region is CSVGRGLSNYGYTF. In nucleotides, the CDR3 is TGCAGCGTGGGAAGAGGGTTATCTAACTATGGCTACACCTTC.

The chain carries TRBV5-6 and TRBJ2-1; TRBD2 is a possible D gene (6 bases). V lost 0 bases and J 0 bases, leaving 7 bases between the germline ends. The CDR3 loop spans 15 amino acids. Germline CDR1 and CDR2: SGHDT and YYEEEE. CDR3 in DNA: TGTGCCAGCAGCTTGGGCGGGGCCTCCTACAATGAGCAGTTCTTC. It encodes CASSLGGASYNEQFF. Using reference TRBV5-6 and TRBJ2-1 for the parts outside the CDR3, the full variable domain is DAGVTQSPTHLIKTRGQQVTLRCSPKSGHDTVSWYQQALGQGPQFIFQYYEEEERQRGNFPDRFSGHQFPNYSSELNVNALLLGDSALYLCASSLGGASYNEQFFGPGTRLTVL.

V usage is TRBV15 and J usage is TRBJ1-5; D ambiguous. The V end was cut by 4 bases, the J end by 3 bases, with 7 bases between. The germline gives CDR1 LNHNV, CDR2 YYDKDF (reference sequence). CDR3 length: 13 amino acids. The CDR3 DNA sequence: TGTGCCACCAGCAAGGAGAACAATCAGCCCCAGCATTTT. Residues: CATSKENNQPQHF.

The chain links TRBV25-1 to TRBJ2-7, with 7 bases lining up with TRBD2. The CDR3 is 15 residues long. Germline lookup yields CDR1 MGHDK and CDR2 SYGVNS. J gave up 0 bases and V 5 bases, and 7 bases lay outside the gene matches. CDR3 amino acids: CASSLTSFSSYEQYF. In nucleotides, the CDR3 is TGTGCCAGCAGTTTGACTAGCTTTAGCTCCTACGAGCAGTACTTC.

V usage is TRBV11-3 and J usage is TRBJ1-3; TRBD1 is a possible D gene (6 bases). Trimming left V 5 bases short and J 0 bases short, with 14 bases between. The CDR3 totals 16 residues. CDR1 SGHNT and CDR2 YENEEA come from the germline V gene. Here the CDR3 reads CASSPRDTYSGNTIYF. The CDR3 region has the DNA TGTGCCAGCAGCCCTCGGGACACCTACTCTGGAAACACCATATATTTT.

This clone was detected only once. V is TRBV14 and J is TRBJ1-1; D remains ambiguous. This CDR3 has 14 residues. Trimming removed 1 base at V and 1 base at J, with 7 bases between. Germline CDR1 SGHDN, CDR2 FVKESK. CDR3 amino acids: CASSQVRGNTEAFF. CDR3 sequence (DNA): TGTGCCAGCAGCCAAGTCCGAGGGAACACTGAAGCTTTCTTT.

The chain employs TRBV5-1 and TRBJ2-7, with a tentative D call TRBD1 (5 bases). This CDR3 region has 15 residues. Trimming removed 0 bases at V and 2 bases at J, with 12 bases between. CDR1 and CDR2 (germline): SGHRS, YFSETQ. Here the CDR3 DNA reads TGCGCCAGCAGCTTGGCCTTGTCAGGGCCCTACGAGCAGTACTTC. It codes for CASSLALSGPYEQYF.

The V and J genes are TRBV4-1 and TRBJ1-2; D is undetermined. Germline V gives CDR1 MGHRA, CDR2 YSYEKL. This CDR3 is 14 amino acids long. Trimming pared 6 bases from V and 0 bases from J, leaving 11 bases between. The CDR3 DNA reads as TGCGCCAGCAGAAGACCGGGAGCTAACTATGGCTACACCTTC. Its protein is CASRRPGANYGYTF.

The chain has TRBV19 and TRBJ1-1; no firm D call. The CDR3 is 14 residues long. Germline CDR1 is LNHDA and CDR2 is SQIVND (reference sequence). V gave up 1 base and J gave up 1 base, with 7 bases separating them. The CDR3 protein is CASSIGYGNTEAFF. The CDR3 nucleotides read TGTGCCAGTAGTATAGGTTACGGGAACACTGAAGCTTTCTTT.

CDR3 nucleotide sequence: TGTGCCAGCACAGAGGGGGCGAGACATCAGCCCCAGCATTTT. Translation: CASTEGARHQPQHF. The rearrangement links TRBV6-6 to TRBJ1-5; TRBD1 agrees at 7 bases. This CDR3 region has 14 residues. With V trimmed by 7 bases and J by 5 bases, 8 bases remained unmatched. Germline lookup yields CDR1 MNHNY and CDR2 SVGAGI (reference sequence).